Reported below is one T cell receptor (beta chain). What it recognizes is unknown. This entry is derived from a study of CXCR3-negative and CXCR3-positive naive CD8 T cells. Study conclusions and caveats: TRB CDR3 hydrophobicity was greater in CXCR3-positive naive cells than in CXCR3-negative naive cells. Similar TRBV-TRBJ gene usage was seen in naive CXCR3-negative and CXCR3-positive cells, but not in memory cells. Memory CD8+ T cell repertoires were far less diverse than both naive subsets.

The sorter processed each CD8+ T cell subset in triplicate at 280,000 or so cells apiece. Libraries were UMI-labeled 5' RACE TRB cDNA. TCRdb reprocessed the 5' RACE reads and reports one entry per CDR3 protein, with no DNA. The table lists 150,000 or so distinct CDR3 sequences. Germline lookup yields CDR1 SGHVS and CDR2 FQNEAQ. The CDR3 runs to 16 residues. This chain joins TRBV7-8 and TRBJ1-4; TCRdb's D call of TRBD1 is untestable without DNA. The receptor comes from a human donor in good health. Some clones in this sample may be carry-over from other donors' samples. The specimen was naive CXCR3+ CD8+ T cells from blood. The sample's subset: CD45RO-CCR7+CD27+CD95- naive CD8+ T cells expressing CXCR3 (TNR3+). CDR3 region: CASSLAPRRGNEKLFF.